These 13 T cell receptor beta chains share one sample of origin, sequenced in a study of blood T cell repertoires in COVID-19. The method was immunoSEQ multiplex PCR; TCRdb's version includes in-frame clones alone and lacks a portion of them. The sample has about 170,000 clones; less than 90% are singletons. The sample consisted of peripheral blood. The receptor source for this set is a woman in her sixties or seventies with COVID-19, enrolled during active disease.

Only one count was recorded for this clone. The chain uses TRBV30 and TRBJ2-1, with D possibly TRBD1 on 7 matching bases. V was trimmed by 3 bases and J by 4 bases, leaving 16 bases between them. The CDR3 sequence is 15 residues long. Germline V gene lookup returns CDR1 GTSNPN and CDR2 SVGIG (reference sequence). This CDR3 reads CAWRPRGVGYNEQFF. The CDR3 DNA reads as TGTGCCTGGAGACCCAGGGGGGTGGGTTACAATGAGCAGTTCTTC. Variable domain in full (rest from reference TRBV30 and TRBJ2-1): SQTIHQWPATLVQPVGSPLSLECTVEGTSNPNLYWYRQAAGRGLQLLFYSVGIGQISSEVPQNLSASRPQDRQFILSSKKLLLSDSGFYLCAWRPRGVGYNEQFFGPGTRLTVL.

The rearrangement joins TRBV10-2 to TRBJ1-2; TRBD1 is a possible D gene (5 bases). CDR3 length: 17 residues. Germline V gives CDR1 WSHSY, CDR2 SAAADI. Trimming cost V 8 bases and J 4 bases, with 26 bases left between them. Here the CDR3 DNA reads TGCGCCAGCCAGGCTGGCATACAGGCCGCCTTCCCCTATGGCTACACCTTC. Translation: CASQAGIQAAFPYGYTF.

The V and J genes are TRBV5-4 and TRBJ1-1; D is perhaps TRBD1 (5 bases). V lost 4 bases and J lost 3, with 13 bases in between. CDR3 length equals 14 residues. Germline lookup yields CDR1 SGHNT and CDR2 YYREEE (reference sequence). The DNA of the CDR3 is TGTGCCAGCAGCATTACTCGGGGGGACACTGAAGCTTTCTTT. As protein: CASSITRGDTEAFF.

This clone was seen a few times. The genes are TRBV7-3 and TRBJ1-1, with D possibly matching TRBD1 (5 bases). Germline V gene data show CDR1 as SGHTA and CDR2 as FQGTGA. V lost 3 bases to trimming and J lost 5 bases, with 19 bases between them. The CDR3 has 16 residues. The CDR3 coding sequence is TGTGCCAGCAGCTTTGTGGGAGGCCCGGGGGGGACTGAAGCTTTCTTT. It specifies CASSFVGGPGGTEAFF.

This sequence joins TRBV5-1 and TRBJ1-6; TRBD1 matches 8 bases. The V gene end was trimmed by 4 bases and the J gene end by 10 bases; junction bases not matched to a gene: 10. The CDR3 runs to 15 residues. Germline CDR1 reads SGHRS; CDR2 reads YFSETQ. The CDR3 loop is CASSGQGNLLSPLHF. The CDR3 bases are TGCGCCAGCAGCGGACAGGGAAATCTGCTCTCACCCCTCCACTTT. Full variable domain (missing parts from reference TRBV5-1 and TRBJ1-6): KAGVTQTPRYLIKTRGQQVTLSCSPISGHRSVSWYQQTPGQGLQFLFEYFSETQRNKGNFPGRFSGRQFSNSRSEMNVSTLELGDSALYLCASSGQGNLLSPLHFGNGTRLTVT.

V usage is TRBV19 and J usage is TRBJ2-1; 8 bases map to TRBD2. CDR1 LNHDA and CDR2 SQIVND come from the germline V gene (reference sequence). CDR3 length: 18 residues. V shed 4 bases and J 7 bases; nucleotides not matched to a gene: 18. The CDR3 loop reads CASSTRLPRLALRNEQFF. CDR3 coding DNA: TGTGCCAGTAGTACACGACTTCCTAGACTAGCGTTACGTAATGAGCAGTTCTTC.

V gene TRBV5-1 combines with J gene TRBJ2-2; unclear D gene. This CDR3 has 13 amino acids. V was pared by 1 base and J by 7 bases, with 8 bases between. CDR1 and CDR2 (germline): SGHRS, YFSETQ. The CDR3 is CASSLNAGGELFF. The CDR3 DNA is TGCGCCAGCAGCTTGAACGCAGGCGGGGAGCTGTTTTTT.

This clone was detected only once. The rearrangement joins TRBV6-1 to TRBJ1-5, with TRBD1 matching 7 bases. This CDR3 is built from 13 residues. CDR1 is MNHNS, CDR2 SASEGT, per germline. The trim removed 3 bases at V and 11 bases at J, leaving 7 bases unmatched. The CDR3 nucleotides are TGTGCCAGCAGTGAGGCAGGGGGTCGGGCCCAGCATTTT. Amino acid sequence: CASSEAGGRAQHF.

The V and J genes are TRBV5-1 and TRBJ2-1, with 9 bases lining up with TRBD1. The CDR3 length is 16 residues. After removal of 3 bases from V and 9 bases from J, the junction contained 13 bases not matched to a gene. Germline V gene sequence: CDR1 SGHRS, CDR2 YFSETQ. The DNA for the CDR3 is TGCGCCAGCAGCTATCATCTTGGACAGGGGATCAGTGAGCAGTTCTTC. Translation gives CASSYHLGQGISEQFF.

The chain is built from TRBV7-8 and TRBJ2-1; tentative D call: TRBD2 (5 bases). This CDR3 contains 15 residues. The germline V and J ends were trimmed by 1 base and 3 bases, with 10 bases remaining between them. Germline CDR1 is SGHVS and CDR2 is FQNEAQ. The CDR3 spells CASSLVGLSYNEQFF. CDR3 nucleotides: TGTGCCAGCAGCTTAGTCGGACTCAGCTACAATGAGCAGTTCTTC.

The V call is TRBV5-1, the J call TRBJ2-3; D remains ambiguous. The CDR3 runs 14 residues. V lost 4 bases and J 1 base, leaving 10 bases between the germline ends. Germline-derived CDR1 and CDR2 are SGHRS and YFSETQ. The CDR3 spells CASSRSGGTDTQYF. The CDR3 coding sequence is TGCGCCAGCAGCCGGTCAGGCGGCACAGATACGCAGTATTTT.

The chain recombines TRBV30 with TRBJ2-1; TRBD2 is a possible D gene (6 bases). V lost 2 bases and J lost 10, with 15 bases in between. Germline V CDR1 and CDR2: GTSNPN, SVGIG (reference sequence). The CDR3 totals 13 residues. The CDR3 DNA is TGTGCCTGGAGTTCACTAGCTGTTGGGGAGCAGTTCTTC. Amino acid sequence: CAWSSLAVGEQFF.

This chain uses TRBV5-1 with TRBJ2-1; TRBD2 matches at 9 bases. With V trimmed by 0 bases and J by 3 bases, 1 base remained unmatched. The CDR3 is made up of 15 amino acids. Germline lookup yields CDR1 SGHRS and CDR2 YFSETQ. In DNA, the CDR3 is TGCGCCAGCAGCTTGGGCGGGAGGGTCTACAATGAGCAGTTCTTC. It encodes CASSLGGRVYNEQFF.